This T cell receptor beta chain was sequenced for a study of shared clonotypes between healthy human individuals. Sequencing was performed with immunoSEQ multiplex PCR; in TCRdb, only in-frame clones are kept and a portion is missing. The sample consists of fewer than 600,000 clones, roughly 72% of them appearing once. Those who donated, Caucasian adults without exception, all lived in Nashville, Tennessee. The unsorted samples had around 100 million PBMCs used for genomic DNA. This TCR was sampled from a woman between 35 and 50 years old in good health. Some clones in this sample may be carry-over from other donors' samples. Input material: PBMCs.

CDR3 in DNA: TGTGCCAGCAGCGTAGTGGGGGGGCGCCCCGATACGCAGTATTTT. As protein: CASSVVGGRPDTQYF. The chain recombines TRBV9 with TRBJ2-3; D is perhaps TRBD2 (7 bases). The CDR3 covers 15 residues. V lost 0 bases and J lost 6, with 14 bases in between. Germline V gene sequence: CDR1 SGDLS, CDR2 YYNGEE.